A selection of T cell receptor beta chains follows, all from one sample in a study of breast tumors, draining lymph nodes, adjacent tissues. Using its own MiXCR run on the multiplex PCR reads, TCRdb lists one record per CDR3 protein. The sample lists 55,000 to 75,000 distinct CDR3 sequences, over 40% occurring once. The sequenced sample was breast tumor tissue. The receptors originated from a female donor with breast cancer. Some clones in this sample may be carry-over from other donors' samples. Both conserved end residues are trimmed from each CDR3. The D gene is left open where the match is weak. Clone size is not always given. Where it is, it says once, few, many or a class for expanded clones.

J gene	D gene	V gene	clone size	CDR3 protein
TRBJ1-6	-	TRBV20-1	-	SVSGQGTRSPLH
TRBJ2-2	-	TRBV5-1	-	ASSLSSGTGGTGELF
TRBJ2-7	TRBD1	TRBV7-9	-	ASSLSGTGAENYEQY
TRBJ2-3	-	TRBV19	-	ASRKGGGQYTDTQY
TRBJ1-5	TRBD1	TRBV5-6	many	ASSRRQGQPQH
-	TRBD2	TRBV5-1	-	ASSFSGGARTGELF
TRBJ2-3	TRBD2	TRBV7-6	-	ASSLGEAGVYSTDTQY
TRBJ2-3	TRBD1	TRBV25-1	-	ASSWGGTGPRIDTQY
TRBJ2-1	-	TRBV7-3	many	ASSFGRGSSYNEQF
TRBJ2-1	TRBD2	TRBV29-1	many	SVTPFSSGGFEQF
TRBJ2-1	TRBD2	TRBV6-4	many	ASSFIRASGESSSYNEQF
TRBJ2-1	TRBD2	TRBV20-1	-	SARRGAGEAYNEQF
TRBJ2-7	-	TRBV12-3/TRBV12-4	many	ASSFGDGSYEQY
TRBJ2-7	-	TRBV3-1	many	ASSQPGTSYEQY
TRBJ1-2	TRBD1	TRBV20-1	-	SAKPGQGTSSTYGYT
TRBJ2-5	-	TRBV20-1	many	SAQTSPRRAETQY
TRBJ1-2	-	TRBV6-1	many	ASGPGGQLNYGYT
TRBJ1-1	-	TRBV19	-	ASSISFLRESTEAF
TRBJ1-2	-	TRBV15	many	ATSRVGGGYGYT
TRBJ2-7	TRBD2	TRBV12-3/TRBV12-4	-	ASSPTSGGAYERY
TRBJ1-5	TRBD1	TRBV10-2	many	ASSKAKPGQGEYSNQPQH
TRBJ2-7	-	TRBV5-8	-	ASSLGPGISTYEQY
TRBJ2-7	TRBD2	TRBV7-9	-	ASSSQAGLYEQY
TRBJ1-3	TRBD1	TRBV15	many	ATSRRQGGNTIY
TRBJ2-5	TRBD2	TRBV5-4	many	ASALAGGGIKTQY
TRBJ1-2	TRBD1	TRBV6-5	many	ASSFTGGVTAHYGYT
TRBJ2-3	TRBD2	TRBV5-1	many	ASSLTSGGARDTQY
TRBJ1-4	TRBD1	TRBV29-1	-	SGQGAGWEKLF
TRBJ1-5	-	TRBV12-3/TRBV12-4	-	ASSLTSGETQH
TRBJ2-7	-	TRBV15	large	ATSRENAPSYEQY
TRBJ1-2	TRBD1	TRBV2	many	ASSPGTGGFSDYGYT
TRBJ1-1	-	TRBV2	-	ASSPRTNTEAS
TRBJ2-5	TRBD2	TRBV6-5	many	ASSHRTSGKGETQY
TRBJ1-1	TRBD1	TRBV19	few	ASSWTGDTEAF
TRBJ1-5	-	TRBV20-1	-	SARDTAKMNQPQH
TRBJ2-1	TRBD2	TRBV27	-	ASGPGGLAGGPSEQF
TRBJ2-1	TRBD2	TRBV4-2	many	ASSLKGSSGLYNEQF
TRBJ2-5	-	TRBV12-3/TRBV12-4	many	ASSSRGGETQY
TRBJ1-1	-	TRBV11-3	-	ASSPSGLRKAF
TRBJ2-5	TRBD1	TRBV15	medium-sized	ATSRGGRGLGETQY
TRBJ2-2	TRBD2	TRBV6-2/TRBV6-3	many	ASSYWTSGTHGELF
TRBJ1-1	-	TRBV5-1	-	ASSWRGTDTEAF
TRBJ2-3	-	TRBV7-2	once	ASSLQGGPLTDTQY
TRBJ2-3	TRBD2	TRBV7-2	-	ASSTRTSGRLSEQY
TRBJ2-5	-	TRBV12-3/TRBV12-4	once	ASSFVGVPVSGQETQY
TRBJ1-2	-	TRBV7-9	-	ASSLDIYGYT
TRBJ1-4	-	TRBV12-3/TRBV12-4	once	ASSGINGQGTTNEKLF
TRBJ2-7	-	TRBV4-2	many	ASSQERYFKYEQY